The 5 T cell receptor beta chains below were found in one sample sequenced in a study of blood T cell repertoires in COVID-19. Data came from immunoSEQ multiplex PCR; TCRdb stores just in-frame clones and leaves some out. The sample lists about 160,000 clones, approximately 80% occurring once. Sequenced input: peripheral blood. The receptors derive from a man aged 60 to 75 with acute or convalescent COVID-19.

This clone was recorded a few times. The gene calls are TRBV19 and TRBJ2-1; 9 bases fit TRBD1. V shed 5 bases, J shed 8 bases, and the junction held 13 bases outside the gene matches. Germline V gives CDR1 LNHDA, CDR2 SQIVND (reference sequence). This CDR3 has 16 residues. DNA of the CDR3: TGTGCCAGTAGTGTTTACCGGGACAGGGTTTTCGATGAGCAGTTCTTC. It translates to CASSVYRDRVFDEQFF.

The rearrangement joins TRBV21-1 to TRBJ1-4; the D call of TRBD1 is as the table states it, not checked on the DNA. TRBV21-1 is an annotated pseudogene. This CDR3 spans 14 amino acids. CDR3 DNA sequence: TGTGCCAGCAGCAAAGGACAGGGTTTGGAAAAACTGTTTTTT. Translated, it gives CASSKGQGLEKLFF.

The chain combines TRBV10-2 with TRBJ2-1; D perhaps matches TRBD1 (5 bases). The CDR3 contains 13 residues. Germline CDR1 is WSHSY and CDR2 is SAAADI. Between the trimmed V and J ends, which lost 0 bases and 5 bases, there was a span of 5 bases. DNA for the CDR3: TGCGCCAGCAGTGAGTCAGGGGACAATGAGCAGTTCTTC. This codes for CASSESGDNEQFF.

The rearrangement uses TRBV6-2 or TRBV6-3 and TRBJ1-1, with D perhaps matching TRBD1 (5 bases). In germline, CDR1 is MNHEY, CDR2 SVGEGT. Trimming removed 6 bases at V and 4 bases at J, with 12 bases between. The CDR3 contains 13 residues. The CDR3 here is CASSFDSSTEAFF. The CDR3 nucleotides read TGTGCCAGCAGCTTTGACAGTTCCACTGAAGCTTTCTTT.

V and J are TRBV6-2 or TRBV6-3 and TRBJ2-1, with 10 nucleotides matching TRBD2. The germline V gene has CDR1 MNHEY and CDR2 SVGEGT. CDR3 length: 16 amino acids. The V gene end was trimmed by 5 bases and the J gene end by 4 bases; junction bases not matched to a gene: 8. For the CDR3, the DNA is TGTGCCAGCAGTAGTCAACTAGCGGGGTTTTACAATGAGCAGTTCTTC. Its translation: CASSSQLAGFYNEQFF.